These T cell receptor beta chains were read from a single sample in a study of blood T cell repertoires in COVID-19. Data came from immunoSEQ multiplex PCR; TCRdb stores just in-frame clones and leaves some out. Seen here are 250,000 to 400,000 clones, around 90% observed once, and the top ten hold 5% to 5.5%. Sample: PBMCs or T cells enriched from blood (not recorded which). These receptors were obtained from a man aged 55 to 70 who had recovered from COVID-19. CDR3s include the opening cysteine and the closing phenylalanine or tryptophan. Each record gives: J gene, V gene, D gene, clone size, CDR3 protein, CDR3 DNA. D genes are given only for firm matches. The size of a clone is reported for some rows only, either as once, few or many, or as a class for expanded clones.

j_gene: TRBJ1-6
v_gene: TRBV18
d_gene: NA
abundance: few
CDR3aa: CASSPQGHSTNSPLHF
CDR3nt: TGTGCCAGCTCACCACAGGGACACTCCACGAATTCACCCCTCCACTTT

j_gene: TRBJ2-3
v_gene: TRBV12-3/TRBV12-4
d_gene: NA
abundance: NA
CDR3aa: CASSLPGDTQYF
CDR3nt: TGTGCCAGCAGCTTACCGGGGGATACGCAGTATTTT

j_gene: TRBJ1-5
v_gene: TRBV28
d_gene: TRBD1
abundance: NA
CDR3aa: CASRPGTGDFSNQPQHF
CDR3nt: TGTGCCAGCAGACCCGGGACAGGGGATTTTAGCAATCAGCCCCAGCATTTT

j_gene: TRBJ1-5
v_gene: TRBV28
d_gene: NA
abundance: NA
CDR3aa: CASHYRVSNQPQHF
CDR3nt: TGTGCCAGCCATTACAGGGTTAGCAATCAGCCCCAGCATTTT

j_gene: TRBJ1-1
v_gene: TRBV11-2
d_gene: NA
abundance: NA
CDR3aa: CASSLVGGVEAFF
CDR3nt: TGTGCCAGCAGCTTAGTAGGGGGGGTCGAGGCTTTCTTT

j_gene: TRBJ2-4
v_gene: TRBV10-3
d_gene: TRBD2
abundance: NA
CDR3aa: CAISESGVAGENIQYF
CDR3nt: TGTGCCATCAGTGAGTCGGGGGTAGCGGGAGAAAACATTCAGTACTTC

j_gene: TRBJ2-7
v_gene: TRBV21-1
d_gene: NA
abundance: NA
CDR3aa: CASSNWPQGVYEQYF
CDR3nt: TGTGCCAGCAGCAACTGGCCCCAGGGGGTCTACGAGCAGTACTTC

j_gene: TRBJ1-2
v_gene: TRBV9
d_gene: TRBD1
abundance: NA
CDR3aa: CASSVGGTGAYGYTF
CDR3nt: TGTGCCAGCAGCGTAGGGGGGACAGGGGCCTATGGCTACACCTTC

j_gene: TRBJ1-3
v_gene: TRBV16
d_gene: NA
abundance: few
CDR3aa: CASSQFFSGNTIYF
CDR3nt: TGTGCCAGCAGCCAATTCTTCTCTGGAAACACCATATATTTT

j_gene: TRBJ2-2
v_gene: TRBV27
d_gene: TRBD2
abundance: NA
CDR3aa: CASGTSGRIAGELFF
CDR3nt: TGTGCCAGCGGGACTAGCGGGAGAATTGCCGGGGAGCTGTTTTTT

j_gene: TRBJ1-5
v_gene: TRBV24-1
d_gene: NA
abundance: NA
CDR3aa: CATSAPMATQPQHF
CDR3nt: TGTGCCACCAGTGCCCCCATGGCCACTCAGCCCCAGCATTTT